The T cell receptor beta chain described here comes from a study of T cells in localized non-small cell lung cancer. Study outcomes and limitations: Of the top 100 tumor clones, median around 50 were in adjacent lung, some 30 among its top 100. Maximal T cell clonality occurred in uninvolved adjacent lung, with tumor ranking below it.

Clones were sequenced by immunoSEQ multiplex PCR, and TCRdb holds only the in-frame ones, with some missing. The sample consists of over a thousand clones, around 32% of them appearing once. The CDR3 consists of 14 residues. The germline V gene encodes CDR1 SGHNT and CDR2 YENEEA. The V end was cut by 0 bases, the J end by 6 bases, with 12 bases between. In the case of this clone: Antigen specificity is unknown.

Adjacent lung was taken at least 2 cm from the tumor margin, free of atypia. This sample comprised normal lung tissue next to the tumor, obtained before any cancer treatment. This clonotype originated in a female donor over 55 with stage I lung adenocarcinoma. The chain employs TRBV11-3 and TRBJ2-7; D is ambiguous. The CDR3 loop reads CASSLETPLGEQYF. The CDR3 DNA reads as TGTGCCAGCAGCTTAGAAACACCTCTTGGCGAGCAGTACTTC.